Sequencing of this T cell receptor (beta chain) was carried out in a study of vaccination and CD4 T cells after COVID-19. Remarks on this clonotype: No antigen is known for it.

With the Oncomine TCR Beta short-read assay, DNA from cultured CD4+ T cells was sequenced. A single record per CDR3 protein comes from TCRdb applying MiXCR to the PCR reads. The table includes more than 10,000 distinct CDR3 sequences, approximately 42% detected once. Described treatment: approximately 9-day PBMC culture with coronavirus spike peptide pools or control peptides (ViraFEST assay). This specimen consisted of CD4+ T cells from blood, cultured in vitro, obtained after SARS-CoV-2 vaccination. The receptor was isolated from a human donor who had recovered from COVID-19.

The CDR3 spells CASSYSGGNTGELFF. CDR3 bases: TGTGCCAGCAGTTACTCCGGGGGGAACACCGGGGAGCTGTTTTTT. The chain uses TRBV6-2 or TRBV6-3 and TRBJ2-2, with D maybe TRBD2 (6 bases). CDR1 is MNHEY, CDR2 SVGEGT, per germline. V was clipped by 0 bases and J by 1 base, with 6 bases between them. This CDR3 comprises 15 residues.